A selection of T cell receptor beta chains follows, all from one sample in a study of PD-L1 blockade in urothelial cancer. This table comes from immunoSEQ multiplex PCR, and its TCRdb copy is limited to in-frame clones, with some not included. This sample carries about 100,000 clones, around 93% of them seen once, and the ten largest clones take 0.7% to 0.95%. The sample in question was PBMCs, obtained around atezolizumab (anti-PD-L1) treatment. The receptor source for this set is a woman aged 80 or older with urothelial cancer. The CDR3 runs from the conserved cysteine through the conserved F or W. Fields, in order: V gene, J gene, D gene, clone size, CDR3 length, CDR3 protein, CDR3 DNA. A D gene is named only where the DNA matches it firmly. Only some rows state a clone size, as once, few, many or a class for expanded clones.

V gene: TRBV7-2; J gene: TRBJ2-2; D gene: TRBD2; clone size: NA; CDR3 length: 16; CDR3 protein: CASILAGGLNTGELFF; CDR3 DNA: TGTGCCAGCATTTTAGCGGGAGGGTTGAACACCGGGGAGCTGTTTTTT
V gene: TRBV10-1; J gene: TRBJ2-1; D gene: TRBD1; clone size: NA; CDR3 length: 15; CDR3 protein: CASSKGQGASGEQFF; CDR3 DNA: TGCGCCAGCAGTAAGGGACAGGGGGCTTCAGGTGAGCAGTTCTTC
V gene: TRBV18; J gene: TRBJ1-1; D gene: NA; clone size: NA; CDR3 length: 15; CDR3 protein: CASSPFALQGSEAFF; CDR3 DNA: TGTGCCAGCTCACCCTTTGCTTTACAGGGCTCTGAAGCTTTCTTT
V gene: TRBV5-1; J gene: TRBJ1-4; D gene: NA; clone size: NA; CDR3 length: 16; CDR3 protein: CASSLKTETTNEKLFF; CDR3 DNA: TGCGCCAGCAGTCTAAAGACAGAAACAACTAATGAAAAACTGTTTTTT
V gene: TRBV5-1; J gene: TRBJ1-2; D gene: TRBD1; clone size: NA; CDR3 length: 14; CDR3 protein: CASSLGTGIYGYTF; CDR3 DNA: TGCGCCAGCAGCCTCGGGACAGGGATTTATGGCTACACCTTC
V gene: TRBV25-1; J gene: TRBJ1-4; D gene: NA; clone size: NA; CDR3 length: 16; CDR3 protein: CASSDPPGGSNEKLFF; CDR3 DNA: TGTGCCAGCAGTGACCCACCGGGGGGCAGTAATGAAAAACTGTTTTTT
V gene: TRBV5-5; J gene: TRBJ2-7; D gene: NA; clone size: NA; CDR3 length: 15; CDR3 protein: CASSLAGQGSYEQYF; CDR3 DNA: TGTGCCAGCAGCTTGGCTGGTCAGGGTTCCTACGAGCAGTACTTC
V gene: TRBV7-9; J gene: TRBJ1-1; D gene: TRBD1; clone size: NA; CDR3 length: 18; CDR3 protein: CASSLIDPIQGMNTEAFF; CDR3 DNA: TGTGCCAGCAGCTTAATCGACCCTATACAGGGGATGAACACTGAAGCTTTCTTT
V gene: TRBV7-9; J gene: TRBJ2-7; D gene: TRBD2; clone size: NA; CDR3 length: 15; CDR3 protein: CASSLGGSFSYEQYF; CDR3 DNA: TGTGCCAGCAGCTTGGGCGGGAGTTTCTCCTACGAGCAGTACTTC
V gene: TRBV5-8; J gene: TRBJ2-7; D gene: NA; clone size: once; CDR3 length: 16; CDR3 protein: CASSPGRGKANYEQYF; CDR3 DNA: TGTGCCAGCAGCCCCGGTCGGGGGAAGGCTAACTACGAGCAGTACTTC
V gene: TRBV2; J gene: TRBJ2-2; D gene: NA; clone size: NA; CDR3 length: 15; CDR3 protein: CASSVRDSSAGELFF; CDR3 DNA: TGTGCCAGCAGTGTCCGGGACTCTAGCGCCGGGGAGCTGTTTTTT
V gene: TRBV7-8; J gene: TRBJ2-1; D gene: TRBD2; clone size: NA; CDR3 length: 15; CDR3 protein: CASGAGTSGYNEQFF; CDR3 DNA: TGTGCCAGCGGAGCCGGGACTAGCGGGTACAATGAGCAGTTCTTC
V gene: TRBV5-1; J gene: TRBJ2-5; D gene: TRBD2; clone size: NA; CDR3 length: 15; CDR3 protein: CASSELAGGGETQYF; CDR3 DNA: TGCGCCAGCAGCGAGTTAGCGGGAGGAGGGGAGACCCAGTACTTC
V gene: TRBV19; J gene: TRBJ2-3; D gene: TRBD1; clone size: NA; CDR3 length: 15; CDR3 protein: CASRRDRVDTDTQYF; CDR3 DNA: TGTGCCAGTAGGCGAGACAGGGTGGACACAGATACGCAGTATTTT
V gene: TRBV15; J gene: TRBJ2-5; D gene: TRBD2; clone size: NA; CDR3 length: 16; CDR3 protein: CATSRSIAGGEETQYF; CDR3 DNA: TGTGCCACCAGCAGAAGTATAGCGGGAGGGGAAGAGACCCAGTACTTC
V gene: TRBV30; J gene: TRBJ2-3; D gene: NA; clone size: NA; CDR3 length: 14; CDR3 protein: CAWSVGGVRDTQYF; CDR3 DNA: TGTGCCTGGAGTGTAGGGGGGGTTAGGGATACGCAGTATTTT
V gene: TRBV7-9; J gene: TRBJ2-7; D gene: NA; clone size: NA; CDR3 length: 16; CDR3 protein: CASSPSVGASSYEQYF; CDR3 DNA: TGTGCCAGCAGCCCCTCGGTGGGGGCGAGCTCCTACGAGCAGTACTTC
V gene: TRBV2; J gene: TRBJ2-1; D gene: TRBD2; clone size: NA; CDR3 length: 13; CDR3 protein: CASLPGLATQQFF; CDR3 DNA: TGTGCCAGCCTCCCGGGACTAGCGACCCAGCAGTTCTTC
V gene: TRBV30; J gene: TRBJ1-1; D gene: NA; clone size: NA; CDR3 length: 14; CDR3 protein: CACQAGGRNTEAFF; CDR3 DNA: TGTGCCTGTCAGGCGGGAGGGCGTAACACTGAAGCTTTCTTT
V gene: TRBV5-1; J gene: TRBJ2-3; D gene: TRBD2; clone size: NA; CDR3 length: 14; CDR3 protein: CASRETSGADTQYF; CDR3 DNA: TGCGCCAGCAGGGAGACTAGCGGCGCAGATACGCAGTATTTT
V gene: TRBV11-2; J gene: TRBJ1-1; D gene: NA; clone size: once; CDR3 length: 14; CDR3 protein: CASSLDRVGGEAFF; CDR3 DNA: TGTGCCAGCAGCTTAGATCGAGTCGGTGGTGAAGCTTTCTTT
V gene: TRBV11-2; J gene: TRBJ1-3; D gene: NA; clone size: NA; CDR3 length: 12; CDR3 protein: CASSLIRNTIYF; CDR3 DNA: TGTGCCAGCAGCTTGATCCGGAACACCATATATTTT
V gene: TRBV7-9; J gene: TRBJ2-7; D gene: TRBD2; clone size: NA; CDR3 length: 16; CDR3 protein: CASSQTSGVPPYEQYF; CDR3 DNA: TGTGCCAGCAGCCAGACTAGCGGTGTCCCTCCCTACGAGCAGTACTTC
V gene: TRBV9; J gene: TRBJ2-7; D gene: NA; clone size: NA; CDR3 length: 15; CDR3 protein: CASSVGAGDSYEQYF; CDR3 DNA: TGTGCCAGCAGCGTAGGCGCAGGGGATTCCTACGAGCAGTACTTC
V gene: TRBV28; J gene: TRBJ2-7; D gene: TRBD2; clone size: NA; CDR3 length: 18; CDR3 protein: CARLIIGTSGKTIYEQYF; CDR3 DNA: TGTGCCAGACTTATTATTGGGACTAGCGGGAAGACGATCTACGAGCAGTACTTC
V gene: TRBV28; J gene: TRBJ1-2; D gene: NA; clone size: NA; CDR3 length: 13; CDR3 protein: CATLSGGTYGYTF; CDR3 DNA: TGTGCCACCCTGTCGGGGGGCACCTATGGCTACACCTTC
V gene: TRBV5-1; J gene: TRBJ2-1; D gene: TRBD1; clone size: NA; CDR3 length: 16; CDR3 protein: CASKITKGAYYNEQFF; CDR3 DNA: TGCGCCAGCAAAATCACAAAGGGGGCCTACTACAATGAGCAGTTCTTC
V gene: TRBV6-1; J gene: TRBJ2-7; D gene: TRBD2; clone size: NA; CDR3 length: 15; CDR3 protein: CASSRQREGSYEQYF; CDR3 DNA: TGTGCCAGCAGCAGACAACGGGAGGGCTCCTACGAGCAGTACTTC
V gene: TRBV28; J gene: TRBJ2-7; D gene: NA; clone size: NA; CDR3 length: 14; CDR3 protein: CASSIPYGSYEQYF; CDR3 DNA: TGTGCCAGCAGTATTCCGTACGGGTCCTACGAGCAGTACTTC
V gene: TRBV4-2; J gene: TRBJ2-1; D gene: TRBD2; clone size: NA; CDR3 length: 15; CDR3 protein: CASSQVAGVYNEQFF; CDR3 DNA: TGTGCCAGCAGCCAAGTGGCGGGGGTTTACAATGAGCAGTTCTTC
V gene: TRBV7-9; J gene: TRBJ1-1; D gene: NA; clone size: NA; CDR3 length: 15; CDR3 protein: CASSLGGSLNTEAFF; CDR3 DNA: TGTGCCAGCAGCTTAGGAGGCAGCCTGAACACTGAAGCTTTCTTT
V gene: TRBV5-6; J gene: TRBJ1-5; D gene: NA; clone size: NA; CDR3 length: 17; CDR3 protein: CASSVSSTGYGNQPQHF; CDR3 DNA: TGTGCCAGCAGCGTTAGCAGTACAGGGTACGGCAATCAGCCCCAGCATTTT
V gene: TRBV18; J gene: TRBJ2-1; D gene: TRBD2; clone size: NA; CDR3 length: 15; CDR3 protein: CASSPSGSVRNEQFF; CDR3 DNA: TGTGCCAGCTCACCAAGCGGGAGTGTACGGAATGAGCAGTTCTTC
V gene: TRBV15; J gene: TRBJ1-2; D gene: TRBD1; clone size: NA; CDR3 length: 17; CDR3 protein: CATSKRTSGQGVEGYTF; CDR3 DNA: TGTGCCACCAGCAAACGCACCTCCGGACAGGGGGTGGAAGGCTACACCTTC
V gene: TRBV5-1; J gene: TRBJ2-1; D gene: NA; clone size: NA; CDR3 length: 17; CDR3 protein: CASSLLIGAGSYNEQFF; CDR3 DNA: TGCGCCAGCAGCTTGCTTATTGGGGCGGGATCCTACAATGAGCAGTTCTTC
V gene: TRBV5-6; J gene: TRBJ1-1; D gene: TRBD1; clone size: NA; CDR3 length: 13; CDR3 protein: CASSFGQGAWAFF; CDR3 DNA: TGTGCCAGCAGCTTCGGACAGGGGGCCTGGGCTTTCTTT
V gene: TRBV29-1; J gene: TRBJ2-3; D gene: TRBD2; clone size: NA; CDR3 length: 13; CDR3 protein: CSAELAGGSTQYF; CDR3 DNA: TGCAGCGCCGAACTAGCGGGGGGGTCTACGCAGTATTTT
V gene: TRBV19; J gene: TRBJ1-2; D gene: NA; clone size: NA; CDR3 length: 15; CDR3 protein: CASISRTATNYGYTF; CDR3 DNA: TGTGCCAGTATCAGCCGGACAGCAACTAACTATGGCTACACCTTC
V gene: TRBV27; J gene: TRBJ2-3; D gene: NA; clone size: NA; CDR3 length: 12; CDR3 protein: CASSPGTYTQYF; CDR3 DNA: TGTGCCAGCAGTCCAGGCACATATACGCAGTATTTT
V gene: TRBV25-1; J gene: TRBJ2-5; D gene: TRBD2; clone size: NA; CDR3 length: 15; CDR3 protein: CASSEKAGVPSTQYF; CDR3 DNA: TGTGCCAGCAGTGAAAAGGCGGGGGTCCCTTCGACCCAGTACTTC
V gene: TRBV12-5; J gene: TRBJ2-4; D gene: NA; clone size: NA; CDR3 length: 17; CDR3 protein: CASGLVEGRVAKNIQYF; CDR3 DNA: TGTGCTAGTGGTTTGGTAGAGGGCCGCGTGGCCAAAAACATTCAGTACTTC
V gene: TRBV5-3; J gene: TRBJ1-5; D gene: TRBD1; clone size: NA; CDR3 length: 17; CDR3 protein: CARSYPGTGVSNQPQHF; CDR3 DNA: TGTGCCAGAAGCTACCCCGGGACAGGGGTTAGCAATCAGCCCCAGCATTTT
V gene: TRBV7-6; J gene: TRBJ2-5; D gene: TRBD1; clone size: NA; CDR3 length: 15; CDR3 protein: CASSSPGQGQETQYF; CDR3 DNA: TGTGCCAGCAGTTCCCCGGGACAGGGGCAAGAGACCCAGTACTTC
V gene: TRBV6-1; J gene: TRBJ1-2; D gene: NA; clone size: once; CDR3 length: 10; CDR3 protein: CASSELGYTF; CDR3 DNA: TGTGCCAGCAGTGAGTTAGGCTACACCTTC
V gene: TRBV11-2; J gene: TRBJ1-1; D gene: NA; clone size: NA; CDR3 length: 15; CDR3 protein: CASSLAQGMNTEAFF; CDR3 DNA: TGTGCCAGCAGCCTGGCACAGGGCATGAACACTGAAGCTTTCTTT
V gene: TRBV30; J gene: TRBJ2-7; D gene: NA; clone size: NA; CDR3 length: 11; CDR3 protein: CAFTGSYEQYF; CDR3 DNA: TGTGCCTTTACAGGGTCCTACGAGCAGTACTTC
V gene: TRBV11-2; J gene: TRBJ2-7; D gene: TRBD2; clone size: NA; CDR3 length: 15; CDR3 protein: CASRPPAAGEDEQYF; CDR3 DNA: TGTGCCAGCAGGCCCCCGGCAGCGGGAGAAGACGAGCAGTACTTC
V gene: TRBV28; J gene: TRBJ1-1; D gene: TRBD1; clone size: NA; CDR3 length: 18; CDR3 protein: CASSFILTTGSVNTEAFF; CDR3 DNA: TGTGCCAGCAGTTTTATTCTAACGACAGGGAGTGTGAACACTGAAGCTTTCTTT
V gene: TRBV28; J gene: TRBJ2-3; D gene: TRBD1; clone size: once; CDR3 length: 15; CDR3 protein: CASSLEQGAVDTQYF; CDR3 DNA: TGTGCCAGCAGTTTGGAACAGGGGGCGGTAGATACGCAGTATTTT
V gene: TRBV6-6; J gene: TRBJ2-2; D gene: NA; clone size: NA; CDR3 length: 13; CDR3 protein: CASRAGETGELFF; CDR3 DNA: TGTGCCAGCAGAGCAGGGGAAACCGGGGAGCTGTTTTTT
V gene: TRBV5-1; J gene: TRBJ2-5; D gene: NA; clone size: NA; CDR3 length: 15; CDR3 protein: CASSLAGGAGETQYF; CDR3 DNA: TGCGCCAGCAGCTTGGCGGGGGGCGCAGGGGAGACCCAGTACTTC
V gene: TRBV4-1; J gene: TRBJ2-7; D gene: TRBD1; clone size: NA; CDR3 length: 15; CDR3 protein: CASSQERTGPYEQYF; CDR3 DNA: TGCGCCAGCAGCCAAGAGCGGACAGGGCCCTACGAGCAGTACTTC
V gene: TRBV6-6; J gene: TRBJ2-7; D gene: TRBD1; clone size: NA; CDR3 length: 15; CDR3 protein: CASSAPGQAPYEQYF; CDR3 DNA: TGTGCCAGCAGTGCTCCGGGACAGGCCCCCTACGAGCAGTACTTC
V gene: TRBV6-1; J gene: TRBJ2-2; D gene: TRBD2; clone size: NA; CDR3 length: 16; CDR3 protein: CASSEGLAAGTGELFF; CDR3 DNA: TGTGCCAGCAGTGAAGGACTAGCGGCGGGCACCGGGGAGCTGTTTTTT
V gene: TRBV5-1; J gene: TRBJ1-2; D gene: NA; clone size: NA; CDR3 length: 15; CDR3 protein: CASSPGTLGAYGYTF; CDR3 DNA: TGCGCCAGCAGCCCCGGGACCCTGGGGGCCTATGGCTACACCTTC
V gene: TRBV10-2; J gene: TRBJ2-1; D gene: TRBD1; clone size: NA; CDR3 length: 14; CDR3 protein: CASIRTGGKERQFF; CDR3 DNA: TGCGCCAGCATTAGGACAGGGGGCAAAGAACGGCAGTTCTTC
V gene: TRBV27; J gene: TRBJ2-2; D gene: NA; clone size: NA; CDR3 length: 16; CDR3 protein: CASSLYQRINTGELFF; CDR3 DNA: TGTGCCAGCAGTTTATACCAGCGGATAAACACCGGGGAGCTGTTTTTT
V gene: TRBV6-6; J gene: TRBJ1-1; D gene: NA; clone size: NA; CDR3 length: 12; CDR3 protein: CASTKDGVVAFF; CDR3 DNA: TGTGCCAGCACCAAAGACGGGGTGGTAGCTTTCTTT
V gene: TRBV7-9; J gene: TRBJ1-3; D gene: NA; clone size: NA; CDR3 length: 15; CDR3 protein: CASSWSGSSGNTIYF; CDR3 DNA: TGTGCCAGCAGCTGGAGTGGGAGCTCTGGAAACACCATATATTTT
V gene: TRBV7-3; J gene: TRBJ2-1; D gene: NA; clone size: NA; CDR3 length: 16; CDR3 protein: CASSLFTGVNYNEQFF; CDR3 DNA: TGTGCCAGCAGCTTATTTACGGGAGTCAATTACAATGAGCAGTTCTTC